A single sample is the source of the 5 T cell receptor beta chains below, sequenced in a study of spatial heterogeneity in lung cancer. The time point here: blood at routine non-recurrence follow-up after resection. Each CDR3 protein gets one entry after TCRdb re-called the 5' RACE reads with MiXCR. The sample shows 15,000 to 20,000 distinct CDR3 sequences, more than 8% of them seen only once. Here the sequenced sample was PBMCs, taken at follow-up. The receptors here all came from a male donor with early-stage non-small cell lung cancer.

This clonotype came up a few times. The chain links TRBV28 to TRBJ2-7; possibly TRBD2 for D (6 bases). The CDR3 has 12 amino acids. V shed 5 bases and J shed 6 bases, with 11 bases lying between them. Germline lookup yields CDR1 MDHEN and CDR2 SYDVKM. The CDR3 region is CASSGPGLEQYF. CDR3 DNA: TGTGCCAGCAGTGGCCCGGGACTCGAGCAGTACTTC.

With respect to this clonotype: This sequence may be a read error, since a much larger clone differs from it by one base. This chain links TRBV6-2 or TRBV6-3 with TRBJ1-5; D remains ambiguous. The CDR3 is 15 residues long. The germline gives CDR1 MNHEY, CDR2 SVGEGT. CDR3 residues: CASSPGALGNQPHHF. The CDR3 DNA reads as TGTGCCAGCAGTCCGGGCGCTTTGGGCAATCAGCCCCATCATTTT.

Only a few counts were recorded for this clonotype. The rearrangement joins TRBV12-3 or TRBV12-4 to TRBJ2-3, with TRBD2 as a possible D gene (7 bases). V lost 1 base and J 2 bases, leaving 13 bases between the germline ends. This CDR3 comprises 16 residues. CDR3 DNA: TGTGCCAGCAGTTTAGATCGGGGGGCATTCACAGATACGCAGTATTTT. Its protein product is CASSLDRGAFTDTQYF.

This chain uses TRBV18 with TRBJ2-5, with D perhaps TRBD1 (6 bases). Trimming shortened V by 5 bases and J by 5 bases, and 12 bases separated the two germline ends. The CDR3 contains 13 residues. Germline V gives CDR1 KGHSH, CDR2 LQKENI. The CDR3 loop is CASSTDRRETQYF. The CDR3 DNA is TGTGCCAGCTCAACCGACAGGAGGGAGACCCAGTACTTC.

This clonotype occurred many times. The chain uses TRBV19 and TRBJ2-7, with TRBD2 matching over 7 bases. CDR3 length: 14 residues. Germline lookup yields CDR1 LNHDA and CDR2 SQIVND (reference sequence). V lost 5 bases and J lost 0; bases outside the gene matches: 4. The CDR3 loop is CASSWTRSSYEQYF. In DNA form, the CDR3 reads TGTGCCAGTAGTTGGACTAGAAGCTCCTACGAGCAGTACTTC.